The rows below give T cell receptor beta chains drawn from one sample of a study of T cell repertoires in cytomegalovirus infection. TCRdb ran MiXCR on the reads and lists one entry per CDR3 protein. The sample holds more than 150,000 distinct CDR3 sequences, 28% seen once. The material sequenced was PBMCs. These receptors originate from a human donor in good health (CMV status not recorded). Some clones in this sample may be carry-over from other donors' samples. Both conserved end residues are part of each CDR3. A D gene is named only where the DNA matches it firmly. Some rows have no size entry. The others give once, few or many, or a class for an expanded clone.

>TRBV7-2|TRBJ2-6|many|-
CASSLRPRTLSSGANVLTF
TGTGCCAGCAGCTTACGGCCCCGGACCCTGAGCTCTGGGGCCAACGTCCTGACTTTC
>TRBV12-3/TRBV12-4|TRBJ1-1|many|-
CASSPGQSRRAFF
TGTGCCAGCAGTCCCGGACAGTCCCGGCGAGCTTTCTTT
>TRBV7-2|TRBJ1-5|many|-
CASSPSVGVSNQPQHF
TGTGCCAGCAGCCCAAGCGTAGGGGTCAGCAATCAGCCCCAGCATTTT
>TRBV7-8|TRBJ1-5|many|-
CASSPGSPNQPQHF
TGTGCCAGCAGCCCAGGCAGCCCTAATCAGCCCCAGCATTTT
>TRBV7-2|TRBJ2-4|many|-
CASSLPSKDIQYF
TGTGCCAGCAGCCTACCCTCAAAGGACATTCAGTACTTC
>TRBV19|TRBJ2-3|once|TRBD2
CASRTQTSGVTDTQYF
TGTGCCAGTAGGACTCAGACTAGCGGGGTGACAGATACGCAGTATTTT
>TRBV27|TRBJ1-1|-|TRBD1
CASSPDRVKDTEAFF
TGTGCCAGCAGTCCCGACAGGGTCAAGGACACTGAAGCTTTCTTT
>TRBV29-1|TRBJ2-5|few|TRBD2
CSGYPGGGSGETQYF
TGCAGCGGATATCCGGGGGGGGGTTCGGGAGAGACCCAGTACTTC
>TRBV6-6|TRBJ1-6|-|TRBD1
CASSYPGTGAVNPLHF
TGTGCCAGCAGTTACCCCGGGACAGGAGCCGTGAACCCCCTCCACTTT
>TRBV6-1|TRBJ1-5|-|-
CASSEGGVRRNQPQHF
TGTGCCAGCAGTGAAGGGGGGGTAAGGCGCAATCAGCCCCAGCATTTT
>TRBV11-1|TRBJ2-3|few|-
CASSSLGTDTQYF
TGTGCCAGCAGCTCTCTCGGCACAGATACGCAGTATTTT
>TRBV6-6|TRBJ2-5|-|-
CASSSQEGTQYF
TGTGCCAGCAGTTCCCAGGAGGGGACCCAGTACTTC
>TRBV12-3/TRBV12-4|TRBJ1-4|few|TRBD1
CASSPTGGSEKLFF
TGTGCCAGCAGCCCTACAGGGGGAAGTGAAAAACTGTTTTTT
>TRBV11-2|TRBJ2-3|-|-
CASSSRDPDTQYF
TGTGCCAGCAGCTCCAGGGACCCAGATACGCAGTATTTT
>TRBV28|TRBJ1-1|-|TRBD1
CASRTPGQGDHTEAFF
TGTGCCAGCAGGACACCGGGACAGGGGGATCACACTGAAGCTTTCTTT
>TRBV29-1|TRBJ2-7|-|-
CSVDVQGGTEQYF
TGCAGCGTTGATGTTCAGGGGGGGACGGAGCAGTACTTC
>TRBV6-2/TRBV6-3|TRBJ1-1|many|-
CASTRGNTEAFF
TGTGCCAGCACAAGAGGAAACACTGAAGCTTTCTTT
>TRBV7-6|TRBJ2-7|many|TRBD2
CASSLQRGDSYEQYF
TGTGCCAGCAGCTTACAGCGGGGGGACTCCTACGAGCAGTACTTC
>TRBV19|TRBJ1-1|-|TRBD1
CASSIGYMPGQGANTEAFF
TGTGCCAGTAGTATAGGATATATGCCGGGACAGGGTGCGAACACTGAAGCTTTCTTT
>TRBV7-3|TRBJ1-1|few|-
CASSLSGSRGAFF
TGTGCCAGCAGCTTATCAGGGAGTCGGGGAGCTTTCTTT
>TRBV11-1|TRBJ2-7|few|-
CASGRVPLSEQYF
TGTGCCTCTGGACGGGTCCCCCTCAGCGAGCAGTACTTC
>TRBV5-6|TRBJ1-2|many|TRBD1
CASSGTGGGRPGYTF
TGTGCCAGCAGCGGGACAGGGGGCGGTCGCCCTGGCTACACCTTC
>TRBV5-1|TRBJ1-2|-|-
CASSLGGSTAPNYGYTF
TGCGCCAGCAGCTTGGGAGGATCGACGGCTCCTAACTATGGCTACACCTTC
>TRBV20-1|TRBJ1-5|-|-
CSALRGSDQPQHF
TGCAGTGCCTTGAGGGGATCGGATCAGCCCCAGCATTTT
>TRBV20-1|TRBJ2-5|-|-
CSAPRRAGNRKTQYF
TGCAGTGCTCCTAGACGGGCAGGGAATAGGAAGACCCAGTACTTC
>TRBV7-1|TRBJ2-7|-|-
CASEIGHGPIEQYF
TGTGCCAGCGAGATAGGGCACGGCCCAATCGAGCAGTACTTC
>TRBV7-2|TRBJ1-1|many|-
CASSFGSYYTEAFF
TGTGCCAGCAGCTTTGGGTCATATTACACTGAAGCTTTCTTT
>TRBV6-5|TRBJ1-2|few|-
CASSYSPSDYGYTF
TGTGCCAGCAGTTACTCTCCCTCCGACTATGGCTACACCTTC
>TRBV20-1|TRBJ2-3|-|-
CSAVPGPPTDTQYF
TGCAGTGCTGTCCCGGGACCTCCCACAGATACGCAGTATTTT
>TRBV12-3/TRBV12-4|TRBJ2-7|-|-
CASSHGRGNKQYF
TGTGCCAGCAGTCACGGACGGGGGAATAAGCAGTACTTC
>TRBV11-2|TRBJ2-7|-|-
CASSVFGADRPNYEQYF
TGTGCCAGCAGCGTTTTCGGGGCGGACAGACCCAACTACGAGCAGTACTTC
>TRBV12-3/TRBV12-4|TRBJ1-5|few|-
CASSLDGSNQPQHF
TGTGCCAGCAGCCTGGACGGAAGCAATCAGCCCCAGCATTTT
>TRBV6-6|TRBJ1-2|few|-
CASSATRATSPAGHGYTF
TGTGCCAGCAGTGCGACCCGGGCCACCTCCCCGGCAGGACATGGCTACACCTTC
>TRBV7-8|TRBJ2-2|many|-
CASSSHRETGELFF
TGTGCCAGCAGCTCCCACAGGGAAACCGGGGAGCTGTTTTTT
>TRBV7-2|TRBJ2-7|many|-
CASSKEAEAEQYF
TGTGCCAGCAGTAAAGAGGCGGAGGCCGAGCAGTACTTC
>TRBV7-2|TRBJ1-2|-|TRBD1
CASSLSRQGDYGYTF
TGTGCCAGCAGCTTAAGTCGACAGGGGGACTATGGCTACACCTTC
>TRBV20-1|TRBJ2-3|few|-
CSARDTPFRDTQYF
TGCAGTGCTAGAGATACGCCTTTCAGGGATACGCAGTATTTT